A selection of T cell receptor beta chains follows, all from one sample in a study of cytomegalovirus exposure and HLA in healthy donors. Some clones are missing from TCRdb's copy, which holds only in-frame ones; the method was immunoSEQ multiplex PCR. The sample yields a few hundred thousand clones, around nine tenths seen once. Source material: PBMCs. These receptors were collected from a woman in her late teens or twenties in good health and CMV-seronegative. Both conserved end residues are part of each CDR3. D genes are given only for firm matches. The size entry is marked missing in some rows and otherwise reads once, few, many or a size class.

cdr3_aa: CASSKARRPPGQESTDTQYF; cdr3_nt: TGTGCCAGCAGCAAAGCGCGAAGGCCGCCGGGACAGGAAAGCACAGATACGCAGTATTTT; v_call: TRBV21-1; d_call: -; j_call: TRBJ2-3; clone_size: -
cdr3_aa: CASSQAAASTDTQYF; cdr3_nt: TGTGCCAGCAGCCAAGCGGCGGCTAGCACAGATACGCAGTATTTT; v_call: TRBV4-2; d_call: -; j_call: TRBJ2-3; clone_size: -
cdr3_aa: CASRLLLGQLSPLHF; cdr3_nt: TGTGCCAGCAGACTTTTACTAGGACAGCTTTCACCCCTCCACTTT; v_call: TRBV2; d_call: -; j_call: TRBJ1-6; clone_size: -
cdr3_aa: CASSSSADGNTIYF; cdr3_nt: TGTGCCAGCAGTAGTTCAGCGGACGGAAACACCATATATTTT; v_call: TRBV7-3; d_call: -; j_call: TRBJ1-3; clone_size: -
cdr3_aa: CASSLLGLAGVGTDTQYF; cdr3_nt: TGCGCCAGCAGCTTGTTAGGACTAGCGGGGGTGGGCACAGATACGCAGTATTTT; v_call: TRBV5-1; d_call: TRBD2; j_call: TRBJ2-3; clone_size: once
cdr3_aa: CAWSSNRAFLIF; cdr3_nt: TGTGCCTGGAGTTCGAACAGGGCCTTCCTGATCTTC; v_call: TRBV30; d_call: -; j_call: TRBJ1-2; clone_size: -
cdr3_aa: CASSFAGGRGTEAFF; cdr3_nt: TGTGCCAGCAGTTTTGCAGGGGGCAGGGGGACTGAAGCTTTCTTT; v_call: TRBV27; d_call: TRBD1; j_call: TRBJ1-1; clone_size: -
cdr3_aa: CASSQQGGRIAGELFF; cdr3_nt: TGCGCCAGCAGCCAACAGGGGGGTAGAATCGCCGGGGAGCTGTTTTTT; v_call: TRBV4-1; d_call: -; j_call: TRBJ2-2; clone_size: -
cdr3_aa: CASSFQESGELFF; cdr3_nt: TGTGCCAGCAGCTTTCAGGAAAGCGGGGAGCTGTTTTTT; v_call: TRBV7-3; d_call: -; j_call: TRBJ2-2; clone_size: once
cdr3_aa: CAISEGGGDTDTQYF; cdr3_nt: TGTGCCATAAGTGAGGGCGGGGGGGACACAGATACGCAGTATTTT; v_call: TRBV10-3; d_call: TRBD2; j_call: TRBJ2-3; clone_size: -
cdr3_aa: CASSQDRGGGGTDTQYF; cdr3_nt: TGCGCCAGCAGCCAAGATCGTGGCGGGGGGGGCACAGATACGCAGTATTTT; v_call: TRBV4-1; d_call: TRBD2; j_call: TRBJ2-3; clone_size: once
cdr3_aa: CASSVRGTVFTGELFF; cdr3_nt: TGTGCCAGCAGCGTAAGGGGCACTGTTTTCACCGGGGAGCTGTTTTTT; v_call: TRBV9; d_call: -; j_call: TRBJ2-2; clone_size: -
cdr3_aa: CASSVGSGQGGSPLHF; cdr3_nt: TGTGCCAGCAGCGTAGGCTCCGGGCAGGGAGGTTCACCCCTCCACTTT; v_call: TRBV9; d_call: -; j_call: TRBJ1-6; clone_size: once
cdr3_aa: CASNPTGGGGEAFF; cdr3_nt: TGTGCCAGCAATCCGACAGGGGGCGGGGGTGAAGCTTTCTTT; v_call: TRBV27; d_call: TRBD1; j_call: TRBJ1-1; clone_size: -
cdr3_aa: CASSPGTLKTQYF; cdr3_nt: TGTGCCAGCAGCCCCGGGACACTAAAGACCCAGTACTTC; v_call: TRBV5-4; d_call: -; j_call: TRBJ2-5; clone_size: -
cdr3_aa: CASSAGRYYNEQFF; cdr3_nt: TGTGCCAGCAGTGCAGGGAGGTACTACAATGAGCAGTTCTTC; v_call: TRBV27; d_call: -; j_call: TRBJ2-1; clone_size: -
cdr3_aa: CSSSLGGYGYTF; cdr3_nt: TGTTCCAGCAGCTTAGGCGGCTATGGCTACACCTTC; v_call: TRBV7-9; d_call: -; j_call: TRBJ1-2; clone_size: -
cdr3_aa: CASSYSVGGQPQHF; cdr3_nt: TGTGCCAGCAGTTACTCGGTTGGGGGGCAGCCCCAGCATTTT; v_call: TRBV6-6; d_call: -; j_call: TRBJ1-5; clone_size: -
cdr3_aa: CASSASSTRVAEAFF; cdr3_nt: TGTGCCAGCAGCGCCTCCTCGACCCGGGTGGCTGAAGCTTTCTTT; v_call: TRBV7-2; d_call: -; j_call: TRBJ1-1; clone_size: -
cdr3_aa: CASSYWNRGWYEQYF; cdr3_nt: TGTGCCAGCAGTTACTGGAACAGGGGATGGTACGAGCAGTACTTC; v_call: TRBV6-5; d_call: TRBD1; j_call: TRBJ2-7; clone_size: -
cdr3_aa: CASRRDIVLSEQYF; cdr3_nt: TGTGCCAGCAGGAGGGACATAGTCCTTAGCGAGCAGTACTTC; v_call: TRBV2; d_call: -; j_call: TRBJ2-7; clone_size: -
cdr3_aa: CASSTPPRGGGQFF; cdr3_nt: TGTGCCAGCAGCACCCCCCCCCGGGGTGGCGGGCAGTTCTTC; v_call: TRBV5-6; d_call: -; j_call: TRBJ2-1; clone_size: -
cdr3_aa: CASSATGGSLYGYTF; cdr3_nt: TGTGCCAGCAGCGCAACAGGGGGGTCACTTTATGGCTACACCTTC; v_call: TRBV7-8; d_call: TRBD1; j_call: TRBJ1-2; clone_size: -
cdr3_aa: CATSREGPGTYTNEKLFF; cdr3_nt: TGTGCCACCAGCAGAGAAGGCCCAGGGACATACACTAATGAAAAACTGTTTTTT; v_call: TRBV15; d_call: -; j_call: TRBJ1-4; clone_size: -
cdr3_aa: CASTGGTTYEQYF; cdr3_nt: TGTGCCAGCACAGGGGGAACGACCTACGAGCAGTACTTC; v_call: TRBV5-5; d_call: TRBD1; j_call: TRBJ2-7; clone_size: -
cdr3_aa: CASRASDRPSGYTF; cdr3_nt: TGTGCCAGCAGGGCTTCGGACAGGCCCTCGGGCTACACCTTC; v_call: TRBV27; d_call: TRBD1; j_call: TRBJ1-2; clone_size: -
cdr3_aa: CASSQSGGTRSGYTF; cdr3_nt: TGTGCCAGCAGCCAATCAGGGGGGACCCGAAGCGGCTACACCTTC; v_call: TRBV11-2; d_call: TRBD1; j_call: TRBJ1-2; clone_size: once
cdr3_aa: CASSWGVGNTEAFF; cdr3_nt: TGCGCCAGCAGCTGGGGCGTAGGGAACACTGAAGCTTTCTTT; v_call: TRBV5-1; d_call: -; j_call: TRBJ1-1; clone_size: -
cdr3_aa: CASSYQVSANYGYTF; cdr3_nt: TGTGCCAGCAGCTACCAGGTCTCAGCTAACTATGGCTACACCTTC; v_call: TRBV5-8; d_call: -; j_call: TRBJ1-2; clone_size: -
cdr3_aa: CASSTSGGPYNEQFF; cdr3_nt: TGTGCCAGCAGCACTAGCGGGGGGCCCTACAATGAGCAGTTCTTC; v_call: TRBV5-4; d_call: TRBD2; j_call: TRBJ2-1; clone_size: -
cdr3_aa: CASTPSAHYGYTF; cdr3_nt: TGTGCCAGCACCCCGAGTGCCCATTATGGCTACACCTTC; v_call: TRBV6-1; d_call: -; j_call: TRBJ1-2; clone_size: once
cdr3_aa: CASSFGTGDYGYTF; cdr3_nt: TGTGCCAGCAGCTTCGGTACAGGGGACTATGGCTACACCTTC; v_call: TRBV7-9; d_call: TRBD1; j_call: TRBJ1-2; clone_size: -
cdr3_aa: CASSWGDEQYF; cdr3_nt: TGTGCCAGCAGCTGGGGGGACGAGCAGTACTTC; v_call: TRBV5-8; d_call: -; j_call: TRBJ2-7; clone_size: -
cdr3_aa: CASSPGLSEDVDTQYF; cdr3_nt: TGCGCCAGCAGCCCGGGACTCTCCGAGGATGTTGATACGCAGTATTTT; v_call: TRBV5-1; d_call: -; j_call: TRBJ2-3; clone_size: -
cdr3_aa: CASSLAGASTDTQYF; cdr3_nt: TGCGCCAGCAGCCTAGCGGGGGCTAGCACAGATACGCAGTATTTT; v_call: TRBV5-1; d_call: TRBD2; j_call: TRBJ2-3; clone_size: -
cdr3_aa: CASSKRGELIRYTF; cdr3_nt: TGTGCCAGCAGTAAGCGGGGTGAATTGATCCGCTACACCTTC; v_call: TRBV5-6; d_call: -; j_call: TRBJ1-2; clone_size: once
cdr3_aa: CASSPLQSYEQYF; cdr3_nt: TGTGCCAGCTCACCGCTACAGTCCTACGAGCAGTACTTC; v_call: TRBV18; d_call: -; j_call: TRBJ2-7; clone_size: -
cdr3_aa: CASSSRLAGGLSEQFF; cdr3_nt: TGCGCCAGCAGCTCCCGACTAGCGGGGGGGCTAAGTGAGCAGTTCTTC; v_call: TRBV5-1; d_call: TRBD2; j_call: TRBJ2-1; clone_size: -
cdr3_aa: CASSFTSGDTGELFF; cdr3_nt: TGTGCCAGCAGCTTCACTAGCGGGGACACCGGGGAGCTGTTTTTT; v_call: TRBV5-6; d_call: TRBD2; j_call: TRBJ2-2; clone_size: -
cdr3_aa: CASILGHSTEAFF; cdr3_nt: TGTGCCAGCATCCTGGGACATTCGACTGAAGCTTTCTTT; v_call: TRBV5-5; d_call: -; j_call: TRBJ1-1; clone_size: -
cdr3_aa: CASSAGTSGGAWEQYF; cdr3_nt: TGCGCCAGCAGCGCCGGGACTAGCGGGGGGGCTTGGGAGCAGTACTTC; v_call: TRBV5-1; d_call: TRBD2; j_call: TRBJ2-7; clone_size: once
cdr3_aa: CASSLTQGYGYTF; cdr3_nt: TGTGCCAGCAGCTTAACACAGGGGTATGGCTACACCTTC; v_call: TRBV7-2; d_call: TRBD1; j_call: TRBJ1-2; clone_size: -
cdr3_aa: CASSLGQGTYYGYTF; cdr3_nt: TGCGCCAGCAGCTTGGGACAGGGGACCTACTATGGCTACACCTTC; v_call: TRBV5-1; d_call: TRBD1; j_call: TRBJ1-2; clone_size: -
cdr3_aa: CASRYHTGGTEAFF; cdr3_nt: TGTGCCAGCAGATACCACACAGGGGGCACTGAAGCTTTCTTT; v_call: TRBV21-1; d_call: -; j_call: TRBJ1-1; clone_size: -